Described below is a single TCR beta chain sequence and its context. Sequencing was performed with immunoSEQ multiplex PCR; in TCRdb, only in-frame clones are kept and a portion is missing. The table has about 120,000 clones, roughly 90% seen once. The source of the sample is a study of T cell responses to AZD1222 COVID-19 vaccine. The source is an adult in good health. Sequenced here: peripheral blood, sampled on day 0 of AZD1222 vaccination.

DNA of the CDR3: TGTGCCACCTGGGGAACTATTAACTATGGCTACACCTTC. It codes for CATWGTINYGYTF. The rearrangement links TRBV6-5 to TRBJ1-2; D remains unclear. The germline gives CDR1 MNHEY, CDR2 SVGAGI. The CDR3 runs 13 residues. V lost 10 bases and J lost 1, with 13 bases in between.